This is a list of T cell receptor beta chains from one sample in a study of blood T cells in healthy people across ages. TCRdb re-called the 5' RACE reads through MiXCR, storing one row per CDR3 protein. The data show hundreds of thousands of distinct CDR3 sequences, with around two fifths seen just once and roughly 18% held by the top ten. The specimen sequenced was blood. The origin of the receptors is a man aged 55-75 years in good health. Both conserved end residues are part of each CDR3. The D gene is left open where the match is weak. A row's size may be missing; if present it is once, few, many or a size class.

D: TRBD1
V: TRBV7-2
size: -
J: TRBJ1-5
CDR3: CASSPSTGAYNQPQHF
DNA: TGTGCCAGCAGCCCATCGACAGGGGCTTACAATCAGCCCCAGCATTTT

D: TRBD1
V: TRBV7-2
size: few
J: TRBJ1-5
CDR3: CASSLVLTGGNQPQHF
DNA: TGTGCCAGCAGCTTAGTCTTAACAGGGGGCAATCAGCCCCAGCATTTT

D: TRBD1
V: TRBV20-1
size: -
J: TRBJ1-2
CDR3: CSAIGQGGILYGYTF
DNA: TGCAGTGCGATTGGACAGGGAGGGATTCTTTATGGCTACACCTTC

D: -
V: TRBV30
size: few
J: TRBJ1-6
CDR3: CAWSVAVRGYNSPLHF
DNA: TGTGCCTGGAGTGTAGCCGTCCGTGGGTATAATTCACCCCTCCACTTT

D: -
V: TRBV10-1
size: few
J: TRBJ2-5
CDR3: CASSEPLSGGETQYF
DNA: TGCGCCAGCAGTGAGCCCTTATCGGGTGGGGAGACCCAGTACTTC

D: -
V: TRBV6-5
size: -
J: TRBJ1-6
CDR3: CASRYETSGNSPLHF
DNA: TGTGCCAGCAGATACGAAACTTCGGGGAATTCACCCCTCCACTTT

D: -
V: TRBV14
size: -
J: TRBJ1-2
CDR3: CASRPYGGGGYTF
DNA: TGTGCCAGCAGACCTTACGGGGGCGGCGGCTACACCTTC

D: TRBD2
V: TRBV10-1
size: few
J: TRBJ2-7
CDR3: CASSAEAGAPYEQYF
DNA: TGCGCCAGCAGTGCCGAAGCGGGGGCCCCCTACGAGCAGTACTTC

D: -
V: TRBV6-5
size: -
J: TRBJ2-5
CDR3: CASRTTELQETQYF
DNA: TGTGCCAGCAGAACGACTGAACTCCAAGAGACCCAGTACTTC

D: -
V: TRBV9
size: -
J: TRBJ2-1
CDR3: CASSAHVRGAYNEQFF
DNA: TGTGCCAGCAGCGCCCATGTTCGGGGGGCATACAATGAGCAGTTCTTC

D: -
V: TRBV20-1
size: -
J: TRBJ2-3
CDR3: CSAKPAGIRTDTQYF
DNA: TGCAGTGCTAAGCCCGCCGGAATACGCACAGATACGCAGTATTTT

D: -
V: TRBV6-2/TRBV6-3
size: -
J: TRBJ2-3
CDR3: CASEESTTDTQYF
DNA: TGTGCCAGCGAAGAGTCCACCACAGATACGCAGTATTTT

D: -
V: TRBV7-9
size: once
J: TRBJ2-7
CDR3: CASSLDLGPSYEQYF
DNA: TGTGCCAGCAGCTTAGACCTAGGACCCTCCTACGAGCAGTACTTC

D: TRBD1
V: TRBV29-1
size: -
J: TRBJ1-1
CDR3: CSVEDRQGLTEAFF
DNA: TGCAGCGTTGAAGACCGACAGGGCCTCACTGAAGCTTTCTTT

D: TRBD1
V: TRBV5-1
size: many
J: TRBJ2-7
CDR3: CASSYGQGYEQYF
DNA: TGTGCCAGCAGCTACGGACAGGGCTACGAGCAGTACTTC